This TCR beta chain was identified during a study of graft-versus-host responses after intestinal transplantation. On the study more broadly: In this cohort, recipients had multivisceral, liver-intestinal, or isolated intestinal transplants. All recipients were given anti-thymocyte globulin induction, and tacrolimus and steroids were then administered for 2 to 4 years.

Here immunoSEQ multiplex PCR was the method, and the copy in TCRdb shows in-frame clones only, minus some. The data show 85,000 to 100,000 clones, about 84% seen once. This CDR3 region has 11 residues. The germline V gene has CDR1 LNHDA and CDR2 SQIVND (reference sequence). V lost 3 bases, J lost 10 bases, and 6 bases lay in between. There are a few counts of this clone. Its antigen remains unknown. Study-wide results and limits: The marrow of recipients harbored GvH clones, and ileum or blood showed some of them first. Early after transplant, HvG clones declined as circulating GvH clones peaked.

This clonotype was sampled from a human patient who received an intestinal transplant, so some T cells may come from the graft donor. This chain connects TRBV19 to TRBJ1-4; D is undetermined. Sequenced material: PBMCs, taken 255 days after intestinal transplant. Here the CDR3 DNA reads TGTGCCAGTAGTATCGGTCCAAAACTGTTTTTT. This encodes CASSIGPKLFF.